Listed below are T cell receptor beta chains from one sample, sequenced in a study of T cell responses to AZD1222 COVID-19 vaccine. Assay: immunoSEQ multiplex PCR; the TCRdb copy retains only in-frame clones and omits some. The sample consists of around 100,000 clones, around 90% of them appearing once. Here the sequenced sample was peripheral blood, taken on day 0 of AZD1222 vaccination. The receptors here all came from an adult in good health. CDR3s include the opening cysteine and the closing phenylalanine or tryptophan. Fields, in order: clone size, CDR3 length, V gene, D gene, J gene, CDR3 protein, CDR3 DNA. D genes are given only for firm matches. Only part of the rows carry a size: once, few, many, or a class if the clone is expanded.

clone size: -
CDR3 length: 15
V gene: TRBV5-4
D gene: TRBD2
J gene: TRBJ2-1
CDR3 protein: CASRGAGVPYNEQFF
CDR3 DNA: TGTGCCAGCAGAGGAGCGGGAGTCCCTTACAATGAGCAGTTCTTC

clone size: -
CDR3 length: 17
V gene: TRBV5-4
D gene: -
J gene: TRBJ2-5
CDR3 protein: CASSAPSGGGAGGTQYF
CDR3 DNA: TGTGCCAGCAGCGCTCCATCGGGTGGCGGGGCAGGCGGGACCCAGTACTTC

clone size: -
CDR3 length: 15
V gene: TRBV5-6
D gene: -
J gene: TRBJ1-4
CDR3 protein: CASSLLGTTNEKLFF
CDR3 DNA: TGTGCCAGCAGCCTACTTGGGACAACTAATGAAAAACTGTTTTTT

clone size: -
CDR3 length: 15
V gene: TRBV7-2
D gene: TRBD1
J gene: TRBJ1-5
CDR3 protein: CASSVRTGIDQPQHF
CDR3 DNA: TGTGCCAGCAGCGTAAGGACAGGGATCGATCAGCCCCAGCATTTT

clone size: few
CDR3 length: 11
V gene: TRBV28
D gene: -
J gene: TRBJ1-6
CDR3 protein: CASRENSPLHF
CDR3 DNA: TGTGCCAGCAGAGAGAATTCACCCCTCCACTTT

clone size: -
CDR3 length: 18
V gene: TRBV18
D gene: -
J gene: TRBJ2-3
CDR3 protein: CASSPIGTVTASTDTQYF
CDR3 DNA: TGTGCCAGCTCACCAATCGGGACTGTAACCGCTAGCACAGATACGCAGTATTTT

clone size: -
CDR3 length: 13
V gene: TRBV18
D gene: -
J gene: TRBJ2-5
CDR3 protein: CASSLRYQETQYF
CDR3 DNA: TGTGCCAGCTCACTCCGGTACCAAGAGACCCAGTACTTC

clone size: -
CDR3 length: 15
V gene: TRBV29-1
D gene: -
J gene: TRBJ2-3
CDR3 protein: CSVESGAGATDTQYF
CDR3 DNA: TGCAGCGTTGAAAGTGGGGCAGGGGCTACAGATACGCAGTATTTT

clone size: -
CDR3 length: 17
V gene: TRBV5-1
D gene: -
J gene: TRBJ2-2
CDR3 protein: CASSLGPGSGDTGELFF
CDR3 DNA: TGCGCCAGCAGCTTGGGCCCAGGGTCGGGGGACACCGGGGAGCTGTTTTTT

clone size: -
CDR3 length: 15
V gene: TRBV2
D gene: TRBD1
J gene: TRBJ1-2
CDR3 protein: CASSEGQGGLYGYTF
CDR3 DNA: TGTGCCAGCAGTGAAGGACAGGGTGGCCTCTATGGCTACACCTTC

clone size: -
CDR3 length: 13
V gene: TRBV10-1
D gene: -
J gene: TRBJ2-7
CDR3 protein: CASSGQSSYEQYF
CDR3 DNA: TGCGCCAGCAGTGGACAGAGCTCCTACGAGCAGTACTTC

clone size: -
CDR3 length: 13
V gene: TRBV5-6
D gene: TRBD1
J gene: TRBJ1-1
CDR3 protein: CASSSTGGTEAFF
CDR3 DNA: TGTGCCAGCAGCTCCACAGGGGGCACTGAAGCTTTCTTT

clone size: -
CDR3 length: 14
V gene: TRBV29-1
D gene: -
J gene: TRBJ1-1
CDR3 protein: CSVEATLMNTEAFF
CDR3 DNA: TGCAGCGTTGAAGCGACTCTCATGAACACTGAAGCTTTCTTT

clone size: -
CDR3 length: 14
V gene: TRBV2
D gene: -
J gene: TRBJ1-4
CDR3 protein: CASREEQRNEKLFF
CDR3 DNA: TGTGCCAGCAGAGAGGAACAGCGTAATGAAAAACTGTTTTTT

clone size: once
CDR3 length: 12
V gene: TRBV6-5
D gene: -
J gene: TRBJ2-7
CDR3 protein: CASSSRSYEQYF
CDR3 DNA: TGTGCCAGCAGTTCGCGATCCTACGAGCAGTACTTC

clone size: few
CDR3 length: 14
V gene: TRBV28
D gene: -
J gene: TRBJ1-3
CDR3 protein: CASRTASSGNTIYF
CDR3 DNA: TGTGCCAGCAGAACAGCCTCCTCTGGAAACACCATATATTTT

clone size: -
CDR3 length: 14
V gene: TRBV28
D gene: -
J gene: TRBJ2-7
CDR3 protein: CASSLYAGYYEQYF
CDR3 DNA: TGTGCCAGCAGTTTGTACGCAGGATACTACGAGCAGTACTTC

clone size: -
CDR3 length: 11
V gene: TRBV30
D gene: -
J gene: TRBJ1-4
CDR3 protein: CAYRINEKLFF
CDR3 DNA: TGTGCCTATCGGATTAATGAAAAACTGTTTTTT

clone size: -
CDR3 length: 17
V gene: TRBV4-2
D gene: TRBD1
J gene: TRBJ1-2
CDR3 protein: CASSQGRQGALENGYTF
CDR3 DNA: TGTGCCAGCAGCCAAGGGCGCCAGGGGGCGCTGGAAAATGGCTACACCTTC

clone size: once
CDR3 length: 15
V gene: TRBV3-1/TRBV3-2
D gene: TRBD1
J gene: TRBJ2-7
CDR3 protein: CASSSPGQGSDEQYF
CDR3 DNA: TGTGCCAGCAGCAGTCCAGGACAGGGTAGCGACGAGCAGTACTTC

clone size: -
CDR3 length: 13
V gene: TRBV6-5
D gene: -
J gene: TRBJ1-5
CDR3 protein: CASSALQNQPQHF
CDR3 DNA: TGTGCCAGCAGCGCCCTACAGAATCAGCCCCAGCATTTT

clone size: -
CDR3 length: 11
V gene: TRBV2
D gene: -
J gene: TRBJ2-2
CDR3 protein: CASITSGELFF
CDR3 DNA: TGTGCCAGCATTACGTCCGGGGAGCTGTTTTTT

clone size: -
CDR3 length: 16
V gene: TRBV18
D gene: -
J gene: TRBJ1-6
CDR3 protein: CASSPQSGRGDSPLHF
CDR3 DNA: TGTGCCAGCTCACCACAGTCGGGCAGGGGAGATTCACCCCTCCACTTT

clone size: -
CDR3 length: 15
V gene: TRBV6-5
D gene: TRBD1
J gene: TRBJ1-3
CDR3 protein: CASSLRGRYGNTIYF
CDR3 DNA: TGTGCCAGCAGTCTCAGGGGGCGTTATGGAAACACCATATATTTT

clone size: -
CDR3 length: 16
V gene: TRBV6-5
D gene: -
J gene: TRBJ1-1
CDR3 protein: CASSYFGRGTGTEAFF
CDR3 DNA: TGTGCCAGCAGTTATTTTGGTAGGGGAACTGGGACTGAAGCTTTCTTT

clone size: -
CDR3 length: 16
V gene: TRBV28
D gene: TRBD1
J gene: TRBJ1-1
CDR3 protein: CASSLLFGTADTEAFF
CDR3 DNA: TGTGCCAGCAGTTTACTTTTTGGGACAGCCGACACTGAAGCTTTCTTT

clone size: -
CDR3 length: 12
V gene: TRBV7-8
D gene: -
J gene: TRBJ1-1
CDR3 protein: CASSRGEAEAFF
CDR3 DNA: TGTGCCAGCTCGCGGGGGGAGGCTGAAGCTTTCTTT

clone size: few
CDR3 length: 15
V gene: TRBV19
D gene: TRBD1
J gene: TRBJ1-3
CDR3 protein: CASSPTGGSGNTIYF
CDR3 DNA: TGTGCCAGTAGCCCAACAGGGGGCTCTGGAAACACCATATATTTT

clone size: -
CDR3 length: 12
V gene: TRBV9
D gene: -
J gene: TRBJ2-6
CDR3 protein: CASERGANVLTF
CDR3 DNA: TGTGCCAGCGAGCGGGGGGCCAACGTCCTGACTTTC

clone size: -
CDR3 length: 13
V gene: TRBV30
D gene: TRBD1
J gene: TRBJ1-2
CDR3 protein: CAWSAQGGYGYTF
CDR3 DNA: TGTGCCTGGAGTGCTCAGGGGGGGTATGGCTACACCTTC

clone size: few
CDR3 length: 15
V gene: TRBV10-3
D gene: -
J gene: TRBJ2-1
CDR3 protein: CAFAEGDGIHNEQFF
CDR3 DNA: TGTGCCTTCGCTGAGGGGGATGGCATCCACAATGAGCAGTTCTTC

clone size: -
CDR3 length: 15
V gene: TRBV10-3
D gene: TRBD2
J gene: TRBJ2-1
CDR3 protein: CAISGLAGRANEQFF
CDR3 DNA: TGTGCCATCAGTGGTCTAGCGGGAAGAGCCAATGAGCAGTTCTTC

clone size: -
CDR3 length: 17
V gene: TRBV5-1
D gene: TRBD2
J gene: TRBJ2-1
CDR3 protein: CASSLAYGSGIYNEQFF
CDR3 DNA: TGCGCCAGCAGCTTGGCCTATGGGAGCGGGATCTACAATGAGCAGTTCTTC

clone size: -
CDR3 length: 17
V gene: TRBV6-4
D gene: TRBD1
J gene: TRBJ1-4
CDR3 protein: CASSDAQLGQVNEKLFF
CDR3 DNA: TGTGCCAGCAGTGACGCCCAACTCGGACAGGTAAATGAAAAACTGTTTTTT

clone size: -
CDR3 length: 16
V gene: TRBV6-1
D gene: -
J gene: TRBJ2-1
CDR3 protein: CASSEGNTAFYNEQFF
CDR3 DNA: TGTGCCAGCAGTGAAGGAAACACTGCATTCTACAATGAGCAGTTCTTC

clone size: -
CDR3 length: 13
V gene: TRBV2
D gene: -
J gene: TRBJ2-1
CDR3 protein: CASSRVRDIPGFF
CDR3 DNA: TGTGCCAGCAGCAGAGTTCGGGACATCCCGGGGTTCTTC

clone size: few
CDR3 length: 12
V gene: TRBV2
D gene: TRBD1
J gene: TRBJ1-2
CDR3 protein: CASSAGQDPNTF
CDR3 DNA: TGTGCCAGCAGTGCGGGACAGGATCCAAACACCTTC

clone size: -
CDR3 length: 13
V gene: TRBV12-3/TRBV12-4
D gene: -
J gene: TRBJ1-5
CDR3 protein: CASSLLGNQPQHF
CDR3 DNA: TGTGCCAGCAGTTTATTGGGAAATCAGCCCCAGCATTTT

clone size: -
CDR3 length: 18
V gene: TRBV19
D gene: -
J gene: TRBJ2-2
CDR3 protein: CASSIVRTRQGFTGELFF
CDR3 DNA: TGTGCCAGTAGTATAGTCAGGACTCGTCAGGGGTTCACCGGGGAGCTGTTTTTT

clone size: -
CDR3 length: 15
V gene: TRBV7-8
D gene: TRBD1
J gene: TRBJ2-1
CDR3 protein: CASSLAAGTGNEQFF
CDR3 DNA: TGTGCCAGCAGCTTAGCCGCCGGGACAGGGAATGAGCAGTTCTTC

clone size: -
CDR3 length: 17
V gene: TRBV6-6
D gene: -
J gene: TRBJ1-5
CDR3 protein: CASSQQPSRENNQPQHF
CDR3 DNA: TGTGCCAGCAGTCAGCAGCCCTCCCGGGAGAACAATCAGCCCCAGCATTTT

clone size: -
CDR3 length: 13
V gene: TRBV5-1
D gene: -
J gene: TRBJ2-3
CDR3 protein: CASSLEGTDTQYF
CDR3 DNA: TGCGCCAGCAGCTTGGAAGGCACAGATACGCAGTATTTT

clone size: -
CDR3 length: 15
V gene: TRBV7-3
D gene: TRBD2
J gene: TRBJ2-3
CDR3 protein: CASSRTSGSSDTQYF
CDR3 DNA: TGTGCCAGCAGTCGGACTAGCGGGAGCTCAGATACGCAGTATTTT